The 27 T cell receptor beta chains below all came from one sample that was sequenced in a study of spatial heterogeneity in lung cancer. Described time point: sample taken at primary tumor resection. One entry per CDR3 protein results from TCRdb running MiXCR on the 5' RACE reads. The table has 30,000 to 45,000 distinct CDR3 sequences, about 7.7% seen once. This specimen consisted of PBMCs, obtained at surgery. Receptors originate from a female donor with early-stage non-small cell lung cancer.

This clonotype was recorded many times. CDR3: CASSFWPGLNGYTF. In DNA form, the CDR3 reads TGTGCCAGCAGCTTCTGGCCAGGGCTAAATGGCTACACCTTC. The rearrangement uses TRBV5-6 and TRBJ1-2; D is perhaps TRBD1 (5 bases). V was trimmed by 2 bases and J by 6 bases, leaving 14 bases between them. The germline V gene encodes CDR1 SGHDT and CDR2 YYEEEE. This CDR3 region has 14 residues.

At least ten counts were recorded for this clonotype. The V gene is TRBV7-9, the J gene TRBJ2-7; D gene ambiguous. V lost 2 bases to trimming and J lost 8 bases, with 13 bases between them. From germline, CDR1 is SEHNR and CDR2 FQNEAQ (reference sequence). The CDR3 length is 13 residues. CDR3 loop: CASSLTEERKQYF. In DNA, the CDR3 is TGTGCCAGCAGCTTAACAGAGGAAAGGAAGCAGTACTTC.

This clonotype was found many times. This sequence joins TRBV20-1 and TRBJ2-1; no clear D. Germline values: CDR1 DFQATT, CDR2 SNEGSKA (reference sequence). The CDR3 covers 10 residues. V lost 4 bases to trimming and J lost 6 bases, with 4 bases between them. CDR3 nucleotide sequence: TGCAGTGCTACCGGCAATGAGCAGTTCTTC. It specifies CSATGNEQFF.

This clonotype was detected ten times or more. The V and J genes are TRBV7-6 and TRBJ2-5, with D uncertain. This CDR3 region has 11 residues. Germline V gene sequence: CDR1 SGHVS, CDR2 FNYEAQ. The V end lost 5 bases, the J end lost 4 bases, and 5 bases lay between the germline ends. Written as DNA, the CDR3 is TGTGCCAGCAGCGCCACAGAGACCCAGTACTTC. This translates into CASSATETQYF.

This clonotype was recorded many times. The chain employs TRBV27 and TRBJ1-5; TRBD1 is a possible D gene (5 bases). The CDR3 loop spans 19 amino acids. CDR1 is MNHEY and CDR2 is SMNVEV in the germline V gene (reference sequence). Between the trimmed V and J ends, which lost 3 bases and 7 bases, there was a span of 28 bases. Written as DNA, the CDR3 is TGTGCCAGCAGTTTCAACCGGATAGGGGCCAGCCCCGGTCCCCAGCCCCAGCATTTT. Amino acids: CASSFNRIGASPGPQPQHF.

This clonotype came up many times. The chain uses TRBV10-3 and TRBJ1-5; 7 bases map to TRBD1. The CDR3 is 18 residues long. Germline loops: CDR1 ENHRY, CDR2 SYGVKD. V was clipped by 3 bases and J by 4 bases; unmatched bases: 15. The CDR3 DNA reads as TGTGCCATCAGTGAAACTTATCAATCCAGGGGGGGAAATCAGCCCCAGCATTTT. Encoded protein: CAISETYQSRGGNQPQHF.

This clonotype was picked up many times. The V call is TRBV28, the J call TRBJ1-1; D perhaps matches TRBD1 (5 bases). Trimming removed 3 bases at V and 1 base at J, with 9 bases between. The CDR3 extends over 14 amino acids. Germline V gene lookup returns CDR1 MDHEN and CDR2 SYDVKM. The CDR3 DNA reads TGTGCCAGCAGTTTTGACAGTTGGAACACTGAAGCTTTCTTT. As protein: CASSFDSWNTEAFF.

The sample holds many counts of this clonotype. V gene TRBV20-1 combines with J gene TRBJ2-3; weak D call: TRBD2 (6 bases). The CDR3 runs to 12 residues. With 7 bases removed from V and 0 bases from J, the gap between germline ends came to 8 bases. Germline V lookup: CDR1 DFQATT, CDR2 SNEGSKA (reference sequence). The CDR3 protein is CSGGRSTDTQYF. The CDR3 DNA is TGCAGTGGGGGGAGGAGCACAGATACGCAGTATTTT.

This chain uses TRBV5-1 with TRBJ2-3; no firm D call. Germline lookup yields CDR1 SGHRS and CDR2 YFSETQ. The V end was cut by 0 bases, the J end by 2 bases, with 4 bases between. The CDR3 has 13 amino acids. The CDR3 loop is CASSLEDTDTQYF. The CDR3 nucleotides read TGCGCCAGCAGCTTGGAGGACACAGATACGCAGTATTTT.

In this sample, this clonotype turned up many times. The chain recombines TRBV7-9 with TRBJ2-7, with unresolved D. CDR3 size: 8 residues. The V end lost 4 bases, the J end lost 10 bases, and 2 bases lay between the germline ends. Germline CDR1 and CDR2: SEHNR and FQNEAQ (reference sequence). The CDR3 sequence is CASSSQYF. DNA for the CDR3: TGTGCCAGCAGCTCTCAGTACTTC. The variable domain in full, completed from reference TRBV7-9 and TRBJ2-7, reads DTGVSQNPRHKITKRGQNVTFRCDPISEHNRLYWYRQTLGQGPEFLTYFQNEAQLEKSRLLSDRFSAERPKGSFSTLEIQRTEQGDSAMYLCASSSQYFGPGTRLTVT.

This clonotype was recorded at least ten times. J is TRBJ2-1 and V is TRBV6-1, with TRBD2 matching 9 bases. Germline values: CDR1 MNHNS, CDR2 SASEGT. The CDR3 contains 18 residues. The V and J ends lost 3 bases and 0 bases, in that order; junction bases with no gene match: 9. As DNA, the CDR3 is TGTGCCAGCAGTGAGATAGCGGGGGCCTACAGCTCCTACAATGAGCAGTTCTTC. Its protein is CASSEIAGAYSSYNEQFF.

In this sample, this clonotype turned up many times. The V gene is TRBV7-9, the J gene TRBJ2-7; tentative D call: TRBD1 (6 bases). Germline-derived CDR1 and CDR2 are SEHNR and FQNEAQ (reference sequence). Trimming removed 2 bases from V and 6 bases from J, with 8 bases in between. The CDR3 totals 12 residues. CDR3 protein: CASSLQGSEQYF. In nucleotides, the CDR3 is TGTGCCAGCAGCTTACAGGGGAGCGAGCAGTACTTC.

This clonotype has at least ten counts. The chain combines TRBV6-5 with TRBJ1-2; a possible D gene is TRBD1 (5 bases). Trimming removed 5 bases at V and 0 bases at J, with 13 bases between. This CDR3 has 15 residues. Germline V gene data show CDR1 as MNHEY and CDR2 as SVGAGI. CDR3 loop: CASSPRAGANYGYTF. As DNA, the CDR3 is TGTGCCAGCAGTCCCAGGGCAGGAGCTAACTATGGCTACACCTTC.

This clonotype has only a few counts. The V gene is TRBV2, the J gene TRBJ1-5, with 8 bases that match TRBD1. The germline V gene encodes CDR1 SNHLY and CDR2 FYNNEI. The trim removed 4 bases at V and 7 bases at J, leaving 6 bases unmatched. This CDR3 comprises 14 residues. In DNA, the CDR3 is TGTGCCAGCAGTGGGCAGGGGGCCGGGCAGCCCCAGCATTTT. This codes for CASSGQGAGQPQHF.

This clonotype was found many times. This sequence joins TRBV7-2 and TRBJ2-5; 7 nucleotides align to TRBD1. Germline V CDR1 and CDR2: SGHTA, FQGNSA. The CDR3 loop spans 13 amino acids. The trim removed 3 bases at V and 10 bases at J, leaving 8 bases unmatched. CDR3 loop: CASSLGQLTDQYF. CDR3 DNA sequence: TGTGCCAGCAGCTTGGGACAGTTGACGGACCAGTACTTC.

This chain links TRBV6-6 with TRBJ1-6, with D unresolved. Germline CDR1 reads MNHNY; CDR2 reads SVGAGI (reference sequence). This CDR3 has 14 residues. V was trimmed by 5 bases and J by 8 bases, leaving 13 bases between them. CDR3 loop: CASSVVSRDSPLHF. The CDR3 nucleotides are TGTGCCAGCAGTGTAGTCTCCAGAGATTCACCCCTCCACTTT.

This clonotype came up many times. For the CDR3, the DNA is TGTGCCAGTACAAGGACTCAGAGCTCCTACAATGAGCAGTTCTTC. This gives the protein CASTRTQSSYNEQFF. The V and J genes are TRBV19 and TRBJ2-1; a possible D gene is TRBD2 (5 bases). The CDR3 is made up of 15 amino acids. Germline lookup yields CDR1 LNHDA and CDR2 SQIVND (reference sequence). V was trimmed by 7 bases and J by 0 bases, leaving 13 bases between them.

The table lists this clonotype with many counts. The chain employs TRBV24-1 and TRBJ2-1, with 7 positions matching TRBD2. The CDR3 consists of 16 residues. CDR1 is KGHDR, CDR2 SFDVKD, per germline. V was pared by 2 bases and J by 5 bases, with 8 bases of the junction left unmatched. CDR3: CATSDSGTTPNNEQFF. The CDR3 coding sequence is TGTGCCACCAGTGATTCCGGGACTACCCCAAACAATGAGCAGTTCTTC.

A word on this clonotype: The CDR3 ends on some other residue instead of the conserved phenylalanine or tryptophan, so this is likely a read error. V is TRBV29-1 and J is TRBJ2-5; 10 bases align to TRBD1. Germline V gene sequence: CDR1 SQVTM, CDR2 ANQGSEA. The V gene end was trimmed by 7 bases and the J gene end by 2 bases; junction bases not matched to a gene: 7. The CDR3 has 14 residues. Written as DNA, the CDR3 is TGCAGCGGGGTGCCGGACAGGGGGCAAGAGACCCAGTACTCC. Encoded protein: CSGVPDRGQETQYS.

The chain joins TRBV29-1 to TRBJ2-7; D not certain. The CDR3 contains 11 residues. V was trimmed by 4 bases and J by 9 bases, leaving 13 bases between them. Germline CDR1 SQVTM, CDR2 ANQGSEA. The CDR3: CSVGEATWQYF. The CDR3 region has the DNA TGCAGCGTTGGGGAAGCTACGTGGCAGTACTTC.

V usage is TRBV7-2 and J usage is TRBJ1-3; TRBD1 matches at 8 bases. This CDR3 spans 16 amino acids. Looked up from germline, CDR1 is SGHTA and CDR2 is FQGNSA. Losses at the gene ends were 6 bases for V and 5 bases for J; bases not matched to a gene: 12. CDR3 residues: CASSSYRGNWRNTIYF. The CDR3 DNA follows: TGTGCCAGCAGTTCATACAGGGGGAATTGGAGAAACACCATATATTTT.

This clonotype occurred many times. The chain uses TRBV7-2 and TRBJ2-1; maybe TRBD2 (5 bases). The germline CDR1 and CDR2 sequences are SGHTA and FQGNSA. The CDR3 consists of 12 residues. V was shortened by 5 bases and J by 8 bases, with 10 bases between the two germline ends. The CDR3 bases are TGTGCCAGCAGCAGATGGGGAGATGAGCAGTTCTTC. Amino acids: CASSRWGDEQFF.

This clonotype was observed many times. The V and J genes are TRBV20-1 and TRBJ2-5; unclear D gene. This CDR3 spans 15 amino acids. In germline, CDR1 is DFQATT, CDR2 SNEGSKA (reference sequence). The V gene lost 3 bases and the J gene lost 5 bases, with 19 bases spanning the gap. CDR3 region: CSARVWRPRSETQYF. The CDR3 coding sequence is TGCAGTGCTAGGGTATGGAGACCACGTTCCGAGACCCAGTACTTC.

This clonotype was counted many times. The chain combines TRBV7-9 with TRBJ2-1; tentative D call: TRBD2 (6 bases). Between the trimmed V and J ends, which lost 3 bases and 9 bases, there was a span of 15 bases. The germline V gene encodes CDR1 SEHNR and CDR2 FQNEAQ (reference sequence). The CDR3 is 14 residues long. The CDR3 region is CASSLMGLTTEQFF. CDR3 DNA sequence: TGTGCCAGCAGCTTGATGGGACTGACAACTGAGCAGTTCTTC.

This clonotype has at least ten counts. The rearrangement links TRBV10-3 to TRBJ2-5, with D tentatively TRBD2 (5 bases). Germline V gene lookup returns CDR1 ENHRY and CDR2 SYGVKD. The V end lost 0 bases, the J end lost 4 bases, and 12 bases lay between the germline ends. The CDR3 is made up of 15 amino acids. CDR3 DNA: TGTGCCATCAGTGAGTCGAACGGAGGTGGAGAGACCCAGTACTTC. Translation: CAISESNGGGETQYF.

This clonotype was detected ten times or more. This rearrangement joins TRBV5-1 to TRBJ2-2; the match to TRBD1 covers 7 bases. The length of the CDR3 is 16 residues. Germline CDR1 is SGHRS and CDR2 is YFSETQ. The V segment lost 2 bases and the J segment 0 bases; nucleotides outside the gene matches: 4. Written as DNA, the CDR3 is TGCGCCAGCAGCTTTTTACAGGGGCCGAACACCGGGGAGCTGTTTTTT. As protein: CASSFLQGPNTGELFF.

This clonotype was counted ten times or more. J is TRBJ2-3 and V is TRBV10-3; TRBD1 matches 8 bases. The ends lost 4 bases at V and 1 base at J; junction bases unmatched: 4. Germline V lookup: CDR1 ENHRY, CDR2 SYGVKD. CDR3 length: 15 amino acids. The DNA for the CDR3 is TGTGCCATCAGTGTTGACAGGGGAGGCACAGATACGCAGTATTTT. This encodes CAISVDRGGTDTQYF.